This T cell receptor (beta chain) was identified during a study of T-cell memory formation after mild COVID-19 (dated by TCRdb to the early 2020s). Regarding the study in general: Most TCR sequence clusters were specific to one of the two donors. Longitudinal TCRalpha and TCRbeta repertoire sequencing tracked T-cell clones expanding and contracting after mild COVID-19 in a couple of donors. Two young, previously healthy adult volunteers, one female and one male, were included in the cohort.

The sample was run on an Illumina NovaSeq 6000. TCRalpha and TCRbeta cDNA libraries were built by 5'RACE with constant-segment primers, adding sample barcodes and unique molecular identifiers. RNA was extracted from every sample with Trizol reagent. The libraries were amplified in two PCR steps, and the second step added a second sample barcode and Illumina TruSeq adapters. The libraries were sequenced on an Illumina NovaSeq using 2 x 150 bp paired-end reads. Under the source paper's analysis protocol: The reads were demultiplexed and collapsed into UMI-guided consensus sequences using migec v1.2.7. Using mixcr v2.1.11, the UMI consensuses were aligned to TRA and TRB V and J templates and assembled into clonotypes. A clonotype was counted as expanded or contracted only if both edgeR and NoisET called the change significant, with noise models trained on biological replicates. For edgeR calls, the thresholds were a false discovery rate-adjusted p below 0.01 and a log2 fold-change of 1. As an exploratory analysis of dynamics, PCA with hierarchical clustering was applied to max-normalized trajectories of the 1000 most abundant clonotypes. Each responding clone was given a CD4 or CD8 phenotype based on the CD4+ and CD8+ repertoires, which had been sequenced separately. TCRdb reprocessed the public reads (quality trimming at Q25 with fastp, clone calling with MiXCR) and kept in-frame beta chains. Rows with one shared CDR3 protein collapse into an entry with the most common genes and DNA. TCRdb's processing, not the authors', yielded these V and J calls. The sample contains about 400,000 distinct CDR3 sequences, about 15% of them found a single time. Roughly 21% of the sample is held by the ten biggest clonotypes.

Ficoll-Paque density gradient centrifugation was the method used to isolate PBMCs. With respect to this clonotype: Its antigen target is currently unknown. No qualities accompany the bases; no much larger clone lies one base away.

Study-wide conclusions, independent of this receptor: Contracting CD4+ clones were found mainly in CM and EM memory subsets, while CD8+ clones were enriched in EMRA. Some responding clones were detected in pre-infection memory, which suggested that pre-existing cross-reactive memory T cells had joined the SARS-CoV-2 response. From day 15 to 85, contracting clones showed balanced CD4/CD8 phenotypes, whereas a second wave of clones that expanded from day 15 to 37 leaned towards CD4+. Only two mild cases were covered by the study, and larger cohorts that include severe cases with pre-infection samples were considered necessary. SARS-CoV-2 specificity was not confirmed for the second-wave clones peaking on day 37.

Spanning cysteine to phenylalanine, the CDR3 consists of 14 amino acids. CDR3 DNA only is kept here, 42 bases in frame from base 1. Trimming removed 2 bases from V and 11 bases from J; the gene matches leave 6 bases unexplained. The germline V gene yields MRHNA for CDR1 and SNTAGT for CDR2. This TCR came from a man between 18 and 29 years old who had mild COVID-19 (a few samples of this study predate the infection). The sample titles of this study are shuffled in the database, so cell type and time point are left out; the donor was told from shared clones. The chain is encoded by TRBV6-4 joined to TRBJ2-1; 10 junctional bases match TRBD2. The sample taken for sequencing was PBMCs or a T cell subset sorted from them (not recorded which). The DNA sequence is given as TGTGCCAGCAGTGACAGCGGGGGGGGACTTCAGCAGTTCTTC. Translated, this gives CASSDSGGGLQQFF.